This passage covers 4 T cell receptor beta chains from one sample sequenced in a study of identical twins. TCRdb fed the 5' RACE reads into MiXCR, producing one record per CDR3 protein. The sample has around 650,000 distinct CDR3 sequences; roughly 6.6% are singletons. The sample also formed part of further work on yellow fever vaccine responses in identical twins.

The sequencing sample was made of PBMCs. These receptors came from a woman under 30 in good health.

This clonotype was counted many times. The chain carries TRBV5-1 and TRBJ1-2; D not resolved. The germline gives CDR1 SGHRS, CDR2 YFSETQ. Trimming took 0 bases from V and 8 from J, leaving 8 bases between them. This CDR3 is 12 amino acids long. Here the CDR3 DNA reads TGCGCCAGCAGCTTGGACCTCGTGGGCTACACCTTC. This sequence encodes CASSLDLVGYTF. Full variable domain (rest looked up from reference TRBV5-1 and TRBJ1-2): KAGVTQTPRYLIKTRGQQVTLSCSPISGHRSVSWYQQTPGQGLQFLFEYFSETQRNKGNFPGRFSGRQFSNSRSEMNVSTLELGDSALYLCASSLDLVGYTFGSGTRLTVV.

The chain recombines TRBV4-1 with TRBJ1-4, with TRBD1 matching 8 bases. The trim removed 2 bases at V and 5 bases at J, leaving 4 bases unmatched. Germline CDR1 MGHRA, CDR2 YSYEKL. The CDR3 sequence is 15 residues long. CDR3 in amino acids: CASSQTGGINEKLFF. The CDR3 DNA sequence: TGCGCCAGCAGCCAAACAGGGGGGATAAATGAAAAACTGTTTTTT.

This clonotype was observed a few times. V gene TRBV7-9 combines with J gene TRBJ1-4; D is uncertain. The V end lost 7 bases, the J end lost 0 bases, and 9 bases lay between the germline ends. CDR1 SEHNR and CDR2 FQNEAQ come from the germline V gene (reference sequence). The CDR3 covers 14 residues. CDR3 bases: TGTGCCAGCACCCATTATCCAACTAATGAAAAACTGTTTTTT. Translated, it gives CASTHYPTNEKLFF.

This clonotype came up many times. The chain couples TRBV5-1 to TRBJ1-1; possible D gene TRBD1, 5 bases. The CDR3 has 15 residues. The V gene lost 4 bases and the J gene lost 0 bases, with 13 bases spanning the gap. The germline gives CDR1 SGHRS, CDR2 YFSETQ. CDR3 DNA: TGCGCCAGCAGCACCCAAGACAGTCTGAACACTGAAGCTTTCTTT. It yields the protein CASSTQDSLNTEAFF.